The rows below give T cell receptor beta chains drawn from one sample of a study of T cells after yellow fever vaccination. TCRdb reprocessed the 5' RACE reads via MiXCR and lists one record per CDR3 protein. The table includes approximately 340,000 distinct CDR3 sequences, 7.5% to 9% detected once. Sequencing was performed on PBMCs, taken on the day of the first yellow fever vaccination. These receptors all come from a man between 18 and 29 years old who received the YFV17D yellow fever vaccine. CDR3s include the opening cysteine and the closing phenylalanine or tryptophan. Fields, in order: J gene, V gene, clone size, D gene, CDR3 protein, CDR3 DNA. The D gene is left open where the match is weak. Clone size is shown for a subset of rows, as once, few, many or a class of expanded clone.

>TRBJ1-5|TRBV28|-|-
CASTIVDQPQHF
TGTGCCAGCACAATAGTTGATCAGCCCCAGCATTTT
>TRBJ2-2|TRBV4-1|many|-
CASSPQTGTGELFF
TGCGCCAGCAGCCCCCAAACGGGAACCGGGGAGCTGTTTTTT
>TRBJ1-5|TRBV25-1|-|-
CASSDPLSGRGFF
TGTGCCAGCAGTGACCCTTTATCGGGCCGCGGGTTCTTT
>TRBJ2-2|TRBV7-3|-|-
CASSSKGNTGELFF
TGTGCCAGCAGCTCAAAGGGGAACACCGGGGAGCTGTTTTTT
>TRBJ2-1|TRBV20-1|many|-
CSARSEQFF
TGCAGTGCTAGAAGTGAGCAGTTCTTC
>TRBJ1-4|TRBV18|-|-
CASTGTAAFNEKLFF
TGTGCCAGCACCGGAACAGCGGCATTTAATGAAAAACTGTTTTTT
>TRBJ1-4|TRBV19|few|-
CASTPDHNGRLFF
TGTGCCAGTACCCCAGACCACAACGGACGTCTGTTTTTT
>TRBJ1-2|TRBV28|few|-
CASSFIGKGYTF
TGTGCCAGCAGTTTCATTGGGAAGGGCTACACCTTC
>TRBJ1-6|TRBV12-3/TRBV12-4|many|-
CASSLTGLPLHF
TGTGCCAGCAGTTTAACTGGTCTGCCCCTCCACTTT
>TRBJ2-7|TRBV7-3|-|TRBD2
CASGISGGEQYF
TGTGCCAGCGGGATTAGCGGGGGCGAGCAGTACTTC
>TRBJ1-5|TRBV10-3|-|-
CAISPREGSNQPQHF
TGTGCCATCAGTCCCAGGGAGGGTAGCAATCAGCCCCAGCATTTT
>TRBJ1-2|TRBV18|-|TRBD1
CASSQQQGARGYTF
TGTGCCAGCTCACAGCAACAGGGGGCAAGGGGCTACACCTTC
>TRBJ1-5|TRBV7-2|-|TRBD1
CASSFQQGNQPQHF
TGTGCCAGCAGCTTCCAACAGGGGAACCAGCCCCAGCATTTT
>TRBJ1-2|TRBV20-1|-|-
CSARGGTNYGYTF
TGCAGTGCCAGAGGGGGTACTAACTATGGCTACACCTTC
>TRBJ2-1|TRBV29-1|few|TRBD1
CSVGPGQGRNEQFF
TGCAGCGTTGGACCGGGACAGGGGCGGAATGAGCAGTTCTTC
>TRBJ1-2|TRBV6-6|many|TRBD1
CASSPGTDRGYTF
TGTGCCAGCAGCCCCGGGACAGACCGAGGCTACACCTTC
>TRBJ2-1|TRBV7-6|-|-
CASSFTSSDEQFF
TGTGCCAGCAGCTTTACTAGCTCAGATGAGCAGTTCTTC
>TRBJ1-1|TRBV6-5|-|-
CASSYSGSGRDTEAFF
TGTGCCAGCAGTTACTCAGGTTCAGGGCGGGACACTGAAGCTTTCTTT